This T cell receptor beta chain was found in a study of blood T cell repertoires in COVID-19. The Seattle site enrolled patients during active infection and followed them longitudinally. As originally analysed: From reference gene primer amplification, estimates of nucleated cell counts were derived. Produced via immunoSEQ multiplex PCR; TCRdb's table is partial and in-frame only. V, J and clone size are taken as reported in that table, and D and trimming were inferred from the DNA itself. This sample has some 160,000 clones, with around 87% found just once. Specimen: peripheral blood. This clonotype was obtained from a woman in her 70s with COVID-19, enrolled during active disease.

CDR3 bases: TGTGCCAGCTCACCCCCGACCGGACAAAATAATCAGCCCCAGCATTTT. Translation gives CASSPPTGQNNQPQHF. The V and J genes are TRBV18 and TRBJ1-5, with a tentative D call TRBD1 (5 bases). CDR3 length: 16 residues. The germline V and J ends were trimmed by 3 bases and 4 bases, with 16 bases remaining between them. Germline values: CDR1 KGHSH, CDR2 LQKENI.